The present TCR beta chain was sequenced within a study of Ad26.COV2.S vaccination and SARS-CoV-2 variants (TCRdb year 2021). Concerning the study at large: Donors in the vaccine arm were drawn from COV1001, a multicentre, randomized, double-blind, placebo-controlled phase I-IIa trial testing Ad26.COV2.S in healthy adults. Ad26.COV2.S was given intramuscularly at 5x10^10 or 1x10^11 viral particles, as a single shot or as two shots 56 days apart. Sequencing of the TCRbeta repertoire served to evaluate the specificity and breadth of SARS-CoV-2-reactive T cell receptors following Ad26.COV2.S vaccination. Blinding of investigators to trial group allocation was maintained during experiments and outcome assessment. The TCR-sequenced set comprised roughly 30 samples: some 20 Ad26.COV2.S vaccine recipients, 5 placebo recipients and 8 SARS-CoV-2 convalescent individuals. Participants in the trial were split at random into five groups of five each, receiving low-dose or high-dose Ad26.COV2.S once or twice, or else placebo on both occasions.

Results the study describes overall, beyond this receptor: Ad26.COV2.S recipients had higher spike-specific TCR breadth than placebo recipients (P = 0.0014). The authors noted that the TCR breadth and depth analyses may have underestimated total T cell responses. After vaccination, spike-specific CD8+ and CD4+ T cell responses were reported to show substantial breadth. The study was not powered for comparison of responses between vaccine doses or regimens. Comparable non-spike TCR breadth was observed between vaccine and placebo recipients, consistent with only spike being contained in the vaccine.

The germline V gene gives CDR1 as ENHRY and CDR2 as SYGVKD. Including the terminal cysteine and phenylalanine, the CDR3 comprises 11 residues. The only DNA kept is the CDR3, 33 bases in frame from the first base. The junction carries 5 bases between V and J, which are trimmed by 8 bases and 0 bases respectively. Comments on this clone: Its recognized antigen is unknown. Base qualities are not at hand, and no much larger clone is one base apart.

The immunoSEQ Assay was the method used to sequence TCRbeta CDR3 regions. After extraction, genomic DNA underwent amplification by bias-controlled multiplex PCR, followed by high-throughput sequencing. Regarding the original processing steps: To quantify the absolute abundance of every unique TCRbeta CDR3 region, sequences were collapsed and filtered. T cell fraction was estimated by normalization of TCRbeta template counts to usable DNA, with usable DNA being measured through amplification of reference genes present in all nucleated cells. Repertoire TCRs were annotated as SARS-CoV-2-specific when V gene, CDR3 amino acid sequence and J gene were exactly matched to a known reactive TCR set. MIRA supplied the reference SARS-CoV-2 TCR set, which was filtered for enrichment in COVID-19-positive ImmuneCODE repertoires so that public or cross-reactive TCRs were removed. Drawing on the MIRA antigens, annotated TCRs were analysed further at the level of specific ORF or position within ORF. Depth was the summed frequency of annotated unique rearrangements, while breadth was defined as annotated unique rearrangements over total unique productive rearrangements. Two-sided Wilcoxon rank-sum tests were used to compare TCR breadth between groups. This is the immuneACCESS table as TCRdb keeps it, with only in-frame sequences that have V and J called. A part of the clones is gone; compared with another copy, unresolved V genes explain less than half, and the rest is unexplained. The DNA was the basis for D and trimming; V, J and clone size are from that table. The sample contains fewer than 900,000 clones, 89% of them found a single time. 1.5% of the sample goes to the ten largest clones.

The treatment or condition label here, explained by the study, means: some 20 received Ad26.COV2.S at low or high dose, single or two shots; about five received placebo; per-sample allocation not given. For vaccine and placebo recipients, repertoires were sequenced using samples collected on day 63 after the first injection. In Cohort 1b, about 27 adults aged 18-55 years were enrolled at a single site in Boston, USA, between 29 July and 7 August 2020. Ad26.COV2.S consisted of a replication-incompetent adenovirus type 26 vector by which a prefusion-stabilized SARS-CoV-2 spike protein from the original Wuhan strain was expressed.

The TCR was taken from a person between 18 and 65 years old who received the Ad26.COV2.S COVID-19 vaccine or a placebo. The chain is made from TRBV10-3 and TRBJ2-7, with the D gene uncertain. The material sequenced was peripheral blood, taken in a trial of Ad26.COV2.S vaccine versus placebo. CDR3 region: CAIGVSYEQYF. The nucleotide sequence reads TGTGCCATCGGAGTCTCCTACGAGCAGTACTTC.